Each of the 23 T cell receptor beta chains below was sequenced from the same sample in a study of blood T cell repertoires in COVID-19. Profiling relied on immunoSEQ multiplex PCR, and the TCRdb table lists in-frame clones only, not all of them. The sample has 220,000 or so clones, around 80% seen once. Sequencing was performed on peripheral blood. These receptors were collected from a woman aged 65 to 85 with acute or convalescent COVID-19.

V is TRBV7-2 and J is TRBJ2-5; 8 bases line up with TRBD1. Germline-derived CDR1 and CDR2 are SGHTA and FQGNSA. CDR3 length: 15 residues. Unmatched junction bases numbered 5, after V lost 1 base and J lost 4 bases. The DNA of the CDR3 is TGTGCCAGCAGCTTAGGCGGGACAGGAGGAGAGACCCAGTACTTC. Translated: CASSLGGTGGETQYF.

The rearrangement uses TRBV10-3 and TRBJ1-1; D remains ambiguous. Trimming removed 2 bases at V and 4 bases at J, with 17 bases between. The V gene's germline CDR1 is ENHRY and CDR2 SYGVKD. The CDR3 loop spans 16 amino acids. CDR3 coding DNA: TGTGCCATCAGTGAGGGGGTCGGGGTCGGGAGCACTGAAGCTTTCTTT. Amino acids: CAISEGVGVGSTEAFF.

This CDR3 reads CASSQAGLFLEGPTNTGELFF. In nucleotides, the CDR3 is TGCGCCAGCAGTCAAGCTGGTTTATTCTTGGAGGGCCCCACGAACACCGGGGAGCTGTTTTTT. The chain employs TRBV23-1 and TRBJ2-2; perhaps TRBD2 as D (6 bases). TRBV23-1 has ORF status, its function being uncertain. V dropped 2 bases and J dropped 0 bases, with 25 bases sitting between them. The length of the CDR3 is 21 residues.

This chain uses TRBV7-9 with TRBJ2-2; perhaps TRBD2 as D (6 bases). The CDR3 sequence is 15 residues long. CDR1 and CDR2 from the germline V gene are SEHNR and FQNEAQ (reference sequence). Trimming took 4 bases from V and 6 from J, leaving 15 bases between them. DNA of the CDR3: TGTGCCAGCAGCTCCCCGTGGGGAGGCGCCGGGGAGCTGTTTTTT. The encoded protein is CASSSPWGGAGELFF.

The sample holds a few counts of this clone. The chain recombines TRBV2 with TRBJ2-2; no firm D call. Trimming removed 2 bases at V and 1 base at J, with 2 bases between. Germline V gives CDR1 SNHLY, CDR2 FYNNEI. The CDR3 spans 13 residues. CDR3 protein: CASSEQNTGELFF. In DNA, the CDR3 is TGTGCCAGCAGTGAACAGAACACCGGGGAGCTGTTTTTT. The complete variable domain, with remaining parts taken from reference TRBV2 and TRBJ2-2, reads EPEVTQTPSHQVTQMGQEVILRCVPISNHLYFYWYRQILGQKVEFLVSFYNNEISEKSEIFDDQFSVERPDGSNFTLKIRSTKLEDSAMYFCASSEQNTGELFFGEGSRLTVL.

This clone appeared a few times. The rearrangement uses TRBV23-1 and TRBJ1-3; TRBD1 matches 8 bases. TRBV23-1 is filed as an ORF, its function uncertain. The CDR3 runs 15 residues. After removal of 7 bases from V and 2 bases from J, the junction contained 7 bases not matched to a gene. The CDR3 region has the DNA TGCGCCAGCATCCGAGACAGGGGACCTGGAAACACCATATATTTT. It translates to CASIRDRGPGNTIYF.

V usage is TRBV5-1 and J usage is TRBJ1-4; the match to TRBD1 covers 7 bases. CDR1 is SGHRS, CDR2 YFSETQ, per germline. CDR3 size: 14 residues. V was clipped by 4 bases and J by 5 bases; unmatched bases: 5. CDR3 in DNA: TGCGCCAGCAGCCCTCGGGACAGCAATGAAAAACTGTTTTTT. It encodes CASSPRDSNEKLFF. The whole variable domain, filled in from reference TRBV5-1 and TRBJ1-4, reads KAGVTQTPRYLIKTRGQQVTLSCSPISGHRSVSWYQQTPGQGLQFLFEYFSETQRNKGNFPGRFSGRQFSNSRSEMNVSTLELGDSALYLCASSPRDSNEKLFFGSGTQLSVL.

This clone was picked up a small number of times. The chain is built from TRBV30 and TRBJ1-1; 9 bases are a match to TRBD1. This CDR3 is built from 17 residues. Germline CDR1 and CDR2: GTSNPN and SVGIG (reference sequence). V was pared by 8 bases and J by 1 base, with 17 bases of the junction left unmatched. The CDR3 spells CAGLPGTGKIPNTEAFF. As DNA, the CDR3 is TGTGCCGGACTCCCCGGGACAGGGAAAATCCCGAACACTGAAGCTTTCTTT. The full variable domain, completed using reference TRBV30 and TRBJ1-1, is SQTIHQWPATLVQPVGSPLSLECTVEGTSNPNLYWYRQAAGRGLQLLFYSVGIGQISSEVPQNLSASRPQDRQFILSSKKLLLSDSGFYLCAGLPGTGKIPNTEAFFGQGTRLTVV.

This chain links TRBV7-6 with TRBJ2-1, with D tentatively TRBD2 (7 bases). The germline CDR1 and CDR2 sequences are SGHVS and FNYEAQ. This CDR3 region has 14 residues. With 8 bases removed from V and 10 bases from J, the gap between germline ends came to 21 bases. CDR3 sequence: CASEGGFGLREQFF. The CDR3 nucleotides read TGTGCCAGCGAGGGGGGGTTCGGGCTCCGAGAGCAGTTCTTC. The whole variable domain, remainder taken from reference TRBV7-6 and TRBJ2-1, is GAGVSQSPRYKVTKRGQDVALRCDPISGHVSLYWYRQALGQGPEFLTYFNYEAQQDKSGLPNDRFSAERPEGSISTLTIQRTEQRDSAMYRCASEGGFGLREQFFGPGTRLTVL.

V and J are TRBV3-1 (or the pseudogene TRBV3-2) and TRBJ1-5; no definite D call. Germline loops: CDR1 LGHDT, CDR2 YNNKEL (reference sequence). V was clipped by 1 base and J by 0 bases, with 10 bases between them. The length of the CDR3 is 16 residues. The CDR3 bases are TGTGCCAGCAGCCAAGGAGGCAGTCCTAGCAATCAGCCCCAGCATTTT. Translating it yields CASSQGGSPSNQPQHF.

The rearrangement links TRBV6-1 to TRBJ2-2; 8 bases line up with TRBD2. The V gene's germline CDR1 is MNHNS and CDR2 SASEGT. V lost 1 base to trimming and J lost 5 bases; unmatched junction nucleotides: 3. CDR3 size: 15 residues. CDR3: CASSEEVAGTGELFF. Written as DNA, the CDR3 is TGTGCCAGCAGTGAAGAGGTAGCGGGGACCGGGGAGCTGTTTTTT.

Here the CDR3 DNA reads TGCGCCAGCAGCTTGGACAGGGAGGGCACCATATATTTT. Translating it yields CASSLDREGTIYF. The chain joins TRBV5-1 to TRBJ1-3; tentative D call: TRBD1 (6 bases). The CDR3 is 13 residues long. Trimming pared 0 bases from V and 9 bases from J, leaving 10 bases between. Germline V lookup: CDR1 SGHRS, CDR2 YFSETQ.

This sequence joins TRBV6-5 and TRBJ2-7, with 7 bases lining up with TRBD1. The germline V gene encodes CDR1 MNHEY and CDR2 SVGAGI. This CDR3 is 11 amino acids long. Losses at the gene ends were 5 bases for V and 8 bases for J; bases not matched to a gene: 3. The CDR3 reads CASSTGVKQYF. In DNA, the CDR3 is TGTGCCAGCAGTACAGGGGTGAAGCAGTACTTC.

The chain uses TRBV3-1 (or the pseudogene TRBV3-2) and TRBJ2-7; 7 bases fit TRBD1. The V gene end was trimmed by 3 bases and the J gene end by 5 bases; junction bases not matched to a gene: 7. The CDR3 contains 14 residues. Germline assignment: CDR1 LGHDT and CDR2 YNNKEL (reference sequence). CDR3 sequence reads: CASSQTTGLNEQYF. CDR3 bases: TGTGCCAGCAGCCAGACGACAGGGCTCAACGAGCAGTACTTC.

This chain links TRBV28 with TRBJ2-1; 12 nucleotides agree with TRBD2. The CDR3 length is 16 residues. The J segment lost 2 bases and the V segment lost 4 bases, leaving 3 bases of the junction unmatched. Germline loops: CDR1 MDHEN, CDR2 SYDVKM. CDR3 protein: CASSSRLAGAYNEQFF. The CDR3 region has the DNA TGTGCCAGCAGTTCCAGACTAGCGGGAGCCTACAATGAGCAGTTCTTC.

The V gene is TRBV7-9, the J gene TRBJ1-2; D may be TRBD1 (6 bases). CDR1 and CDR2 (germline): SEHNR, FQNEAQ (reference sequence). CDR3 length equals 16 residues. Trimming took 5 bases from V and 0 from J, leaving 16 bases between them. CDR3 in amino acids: CASSRLRDTANYGYTF. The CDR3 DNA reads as TGTGCCAGCAGCCGTTTGAGGGACACAGCTAACTATGGCTACACCTTC.

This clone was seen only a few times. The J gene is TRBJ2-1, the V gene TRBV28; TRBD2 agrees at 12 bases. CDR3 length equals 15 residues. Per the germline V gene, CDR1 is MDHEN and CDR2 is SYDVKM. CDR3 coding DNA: TGTGGTTCCGGGAGGCTAGCGGGAGGGAGGGATGAGCAGTTCTTC. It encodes CGSGRLAGGRDEQFF. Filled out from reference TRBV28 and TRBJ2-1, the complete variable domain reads DVKVTQSSRYLVKRTGEKVFLECVQDMDHENMFWYRQDPGLGLRLIYFSYDVKMKEKGDIPEGYSVSREKKERFSLILESASTNQTSMYLCGSGRLAGGRDEQFFGPGTRLTVL.

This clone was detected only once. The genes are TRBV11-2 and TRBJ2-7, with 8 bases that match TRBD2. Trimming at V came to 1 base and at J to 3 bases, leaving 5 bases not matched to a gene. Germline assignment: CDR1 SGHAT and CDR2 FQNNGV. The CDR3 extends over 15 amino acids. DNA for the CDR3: TGTGCCAGCAGCTTAGGACTAGCGTTTCTCTACGAGCAGTACTTC. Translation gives CASSLGLAFLYEQYF.

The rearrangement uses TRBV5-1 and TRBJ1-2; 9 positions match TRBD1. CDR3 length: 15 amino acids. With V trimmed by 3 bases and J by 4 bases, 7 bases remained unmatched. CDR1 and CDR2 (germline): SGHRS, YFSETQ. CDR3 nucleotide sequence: TGCGCCAGCAGCTGGTCCGGGACAGGGTCCTATGGCTACACCTTC. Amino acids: CASSWSGTGSYGYTF.

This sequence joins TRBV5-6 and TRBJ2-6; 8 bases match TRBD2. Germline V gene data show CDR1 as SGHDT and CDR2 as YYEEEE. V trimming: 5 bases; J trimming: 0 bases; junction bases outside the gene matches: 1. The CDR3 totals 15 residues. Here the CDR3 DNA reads TGTGCCAGCAGGGCGGGAGGCTCTGGGGCCAACGTCCTGACTTTC. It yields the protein CASRAGGSGANVLTF.

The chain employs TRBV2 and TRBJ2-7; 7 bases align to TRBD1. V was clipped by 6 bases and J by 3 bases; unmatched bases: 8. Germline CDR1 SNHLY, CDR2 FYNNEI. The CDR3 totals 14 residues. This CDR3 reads CASSRQGSGYEQYF. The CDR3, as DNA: TGTGCCAGCAGCCGACAGGGATCGGGCTACGAGCAGTACTTC.

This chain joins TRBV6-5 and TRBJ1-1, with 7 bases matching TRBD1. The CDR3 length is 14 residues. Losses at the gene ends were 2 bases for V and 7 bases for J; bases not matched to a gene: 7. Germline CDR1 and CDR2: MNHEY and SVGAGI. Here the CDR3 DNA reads TGTGCCAGCAGTTACGGAGGGGGCGCAGGTGAAGCTTTCTTT. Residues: CASSYGGGAGEAFF.

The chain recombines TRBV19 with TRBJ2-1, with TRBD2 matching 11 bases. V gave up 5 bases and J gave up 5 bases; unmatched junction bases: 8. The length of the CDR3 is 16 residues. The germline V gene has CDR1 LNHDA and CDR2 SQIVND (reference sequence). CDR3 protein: CASSSTGTSGNNEQFF. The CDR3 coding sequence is TGTGCCAGTAGTTCAACAGGGACTAGCGGAAACAATGAGCAGTTCTTC.